The 4 T cell receptor beta chains reported below all come from one sample, sequenced in a study of blood T cell repertoires in COVID-19. The method was immunoSEQ multiplex PCR; TCRdb's version includes in-frame clones alone and lacks a portion of them. The sample shows 100,000 to 150,000 clones, about 70% of them seen only once. Sequencing was done on a sample of peripheral blood. The receptors originated from a woman aged 70-85 years with acute or convalescent COVID-19.

The rearrangement links TRBV2 to TRBJ2-5; 14 bases agree with TRBD2. CDR3 length equals 16 residues. Trimming at V came to 6 bases and at J to 5 bases, leaving 8 bases not matched to a gene. Germline V gene sequence: CDR1 SNHLY, CDR2 FYNNEI. The CDR3 DNA follows: TGTGCCAGCAGGGCCGGGACTAGCGGGAGATGGGAGACCCAGTACTTC. Amino acid sequence: CASRAGTSGRWETQYF.

Note on this clone: The same CDR3 is also encoded by other DNA sequences in this sample. The gene calls are TRBV13 and TRBJ2-7; D possibly corresponds to TRBD1 (7 bases). V lost 3 bases and J lost 3, with 9 bases in between. CDR1 and CDR2 (germline): PRHDT, FYEKMQ (reference sequence). The CDR3 is 13 residues long. The chain's CDR3 is CASSFQGGYEQYF. The CDR3 DNA follows: TGTGCCAGCAGCTTTCAGGGGGGCTACGAGCAGTACTTC.

The rearrangement uses TRBV3-1 (or the pseudogene TRBV3-2) and TRBJ2-1, with TRBD2 matching over 13 bases. Germline loops: CDR1 LGHDT, CDR2 YNNKEL (reference sequence). V lost 4 bases to trimming and J lost 3 bases; unmatched junction nucleotides: 9. The CDR3 sequence is 18 residues long. CDR3 residues: CASSRLAGGRSFYNEQFF. The CDR3 DNA reads TGTGCCAGCAGCCGACTAGCGGGGGGCAGGAGTTTCTACAATGAGCAGTTCTTC.

This clone was counted only a few times. The CDR3 coding sequence is TGTGCCAGCAGTGATGGAGGCAATTACTATGGCTACACCTTC. Amino acids: CASSDGGNYYGYTF. The chain uses TRBV2 and TRBJ1-2; D is uncertain. The ends were cut back, 3 bases at V and 3 bases at J, with 11 bases in the middle. Per the germline V gene, CDR1 is SNHLY and CDR2 is FYNNEI. This CDR3 contains 14 residues.